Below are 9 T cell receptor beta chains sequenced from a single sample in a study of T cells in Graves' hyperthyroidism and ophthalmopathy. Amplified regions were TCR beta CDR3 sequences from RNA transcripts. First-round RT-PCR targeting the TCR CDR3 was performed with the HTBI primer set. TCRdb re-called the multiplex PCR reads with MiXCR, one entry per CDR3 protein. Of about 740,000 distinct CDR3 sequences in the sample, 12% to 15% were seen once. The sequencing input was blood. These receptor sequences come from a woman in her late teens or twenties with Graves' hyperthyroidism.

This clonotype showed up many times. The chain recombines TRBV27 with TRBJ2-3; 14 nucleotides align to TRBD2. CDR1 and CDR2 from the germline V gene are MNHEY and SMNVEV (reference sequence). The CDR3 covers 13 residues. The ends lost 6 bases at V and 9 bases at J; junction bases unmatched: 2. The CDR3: CASSWTSGRTQYF. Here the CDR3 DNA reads TGTGCCAGCAGCTGGACTAGCGGGAGGACGCAGTATTTT.

The CDR3, as DNA: TGCAGTGCTGCGGGCTCCCTAATTAATCAGCCCCAGCATTTT. This encodes CSAAGSLINQPQHF. The chain carries TRBV20-1 and TRBJ1-5; D not certain. V was trimmed by 5 bases and J by 4 bases, leaving 15 bases between them. Germline V CDR1 and CDR2: DFQATT, SNEGSKA (reference sequence). The CDR3 has 14 residues.

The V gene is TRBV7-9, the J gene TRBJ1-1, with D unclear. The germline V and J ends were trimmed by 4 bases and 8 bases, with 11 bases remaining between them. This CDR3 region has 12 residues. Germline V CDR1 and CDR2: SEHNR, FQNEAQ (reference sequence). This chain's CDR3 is CASSYPGGEAFF. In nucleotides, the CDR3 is TGTGCCAGCAGCTACCCCGGCGGGGAAGCTTTCTTT.

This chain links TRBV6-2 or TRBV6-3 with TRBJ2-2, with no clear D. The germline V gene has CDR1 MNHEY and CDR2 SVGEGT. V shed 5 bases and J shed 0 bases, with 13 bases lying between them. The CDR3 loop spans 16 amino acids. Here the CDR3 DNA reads TGTGCCAGCAGTATCTTGAGTAGATCGAACACCGGGGAGCTGTTTTTT. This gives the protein CASSILSRSNTGELFF.

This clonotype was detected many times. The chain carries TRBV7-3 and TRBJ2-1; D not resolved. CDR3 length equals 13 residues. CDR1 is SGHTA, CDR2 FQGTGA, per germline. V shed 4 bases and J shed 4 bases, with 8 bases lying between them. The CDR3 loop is CASSSLNYNEQFF. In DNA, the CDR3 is TGTGCCAGCAGCTCCCTAAATTACAATGAGCAGTTCTTC.

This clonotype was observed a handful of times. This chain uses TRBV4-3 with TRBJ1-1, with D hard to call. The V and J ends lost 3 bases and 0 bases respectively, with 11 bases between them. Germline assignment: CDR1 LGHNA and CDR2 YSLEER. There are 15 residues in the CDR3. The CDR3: CASSHQTGLNTEAFF. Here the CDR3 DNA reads TGCGCCAGCAGCCACCAGACGGGATTGAACACTGAAGCTTTCTTT.

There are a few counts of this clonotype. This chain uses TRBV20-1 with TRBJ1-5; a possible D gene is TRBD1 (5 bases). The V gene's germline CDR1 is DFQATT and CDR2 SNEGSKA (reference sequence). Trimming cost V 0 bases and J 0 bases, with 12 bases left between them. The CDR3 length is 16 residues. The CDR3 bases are TGCAGTGCTAGAGATTGGGGCCTCTATAGCAATCAGCCCCAGCATTTT. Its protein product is CSARDWGLYSNQPQHF.

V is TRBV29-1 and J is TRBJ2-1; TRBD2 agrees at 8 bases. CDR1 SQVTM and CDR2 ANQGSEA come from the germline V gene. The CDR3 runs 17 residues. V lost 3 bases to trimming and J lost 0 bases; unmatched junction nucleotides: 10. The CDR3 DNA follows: TGCAGCGTTGACGGGCTAGCGGGTCCCTACTCCTACAATGAGCAGTTCTTC. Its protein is CSVDGLAGPYSYNEQFF.

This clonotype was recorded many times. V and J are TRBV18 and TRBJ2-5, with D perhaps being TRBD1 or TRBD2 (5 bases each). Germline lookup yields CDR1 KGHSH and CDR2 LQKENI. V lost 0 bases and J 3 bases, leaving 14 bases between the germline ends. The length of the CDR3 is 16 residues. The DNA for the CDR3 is TGTGCCAGCTCACCACCCGGGGCTCGGGTAGAAGAGACCCAGTACTTC. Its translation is CASSPPGARVEETQYF.